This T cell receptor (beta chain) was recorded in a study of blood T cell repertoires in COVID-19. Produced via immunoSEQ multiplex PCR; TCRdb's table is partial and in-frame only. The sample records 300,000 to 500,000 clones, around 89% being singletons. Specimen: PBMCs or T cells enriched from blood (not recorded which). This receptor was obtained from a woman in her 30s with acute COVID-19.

The CDR3 nucleotides are TGTGCCAGCAGTTTCGGCGGGGTTGGGAACGAGCAGTACTTC. This codes for CASSFGGVGNEQYF. The chain joins TRBV6-2 or TRBV6-3 to TRBJ2-7; a possible D gene is TRBD2 (6 bases). CDR1 is MNHEY and CDR2 is SVGEGT in the germline V gene. The CDR3 length is 14 residues. The V end was cut by 4 bases, the J end by 5 bases, with 15 bases between.